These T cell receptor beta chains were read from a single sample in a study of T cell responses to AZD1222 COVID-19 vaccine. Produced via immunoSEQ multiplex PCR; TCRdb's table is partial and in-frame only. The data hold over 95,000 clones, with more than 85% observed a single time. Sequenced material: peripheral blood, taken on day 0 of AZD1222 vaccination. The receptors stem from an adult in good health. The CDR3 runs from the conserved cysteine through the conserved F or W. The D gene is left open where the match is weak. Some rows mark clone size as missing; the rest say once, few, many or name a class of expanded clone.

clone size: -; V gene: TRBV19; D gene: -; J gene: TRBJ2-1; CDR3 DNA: TGTGCCAGTAGTATAGCAGGAATGAGCTCCTACAATGAGCAGTTCTTC; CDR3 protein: CASSIAGMSSYNEQFF
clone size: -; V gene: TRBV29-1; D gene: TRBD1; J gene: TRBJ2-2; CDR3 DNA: TGCAGCGTTGAAGATTGGGGCAGGGGGCGTGCCGGGGAGCTGTTTTTT; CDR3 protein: CSVEDWGRGRAGELFF
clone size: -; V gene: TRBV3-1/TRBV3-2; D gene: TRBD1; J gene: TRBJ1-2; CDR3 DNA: TGTGCCAGCAGCCAAGCCGAGGGACAGGGGGCGCGGAACCAAGGTAGGAACTATGGCTACACCTTC; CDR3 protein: CASSQAEGQGARNQGRNYGYTF
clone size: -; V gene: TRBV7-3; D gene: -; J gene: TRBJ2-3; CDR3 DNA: TGTGCCAGCAGTCGGACCTTCACAGATACGCAGTATTTT; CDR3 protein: CASSRTFTDTQYF
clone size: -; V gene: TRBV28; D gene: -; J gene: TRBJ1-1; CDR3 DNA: TGTGCCAGCAGTTCCGAGGGAGGTGAAGCTTTCTTT; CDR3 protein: CASSSEGGEAFF
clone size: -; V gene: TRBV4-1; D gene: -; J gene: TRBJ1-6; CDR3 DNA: TGCGCCAGCAGCCAAGTGGGTAGAACCGATTCACCCCTCCACTTT; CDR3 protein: CASSQVGRTDSPLHF
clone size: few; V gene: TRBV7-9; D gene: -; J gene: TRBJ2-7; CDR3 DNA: TGTGCCAGCAGCTCTAGGGGGGAAGAGCAGTACTTC; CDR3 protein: CASSSRGEEQYF
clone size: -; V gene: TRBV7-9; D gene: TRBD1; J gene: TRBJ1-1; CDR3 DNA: TGTGCCAGCAGCCCCAGGACAGGGGCCCTGGGGACTGAAGCTTTCTTT; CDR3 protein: CASSPRTGALGTEAFF
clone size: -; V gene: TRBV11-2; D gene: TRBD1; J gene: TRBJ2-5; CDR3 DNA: TGTGCCAGCAGCTTAGGAGGGGGCGGGGAGACCCAGTACTTC; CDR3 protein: CASSLGGGGETQYF
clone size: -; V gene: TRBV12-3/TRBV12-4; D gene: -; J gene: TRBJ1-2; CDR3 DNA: TGTGCCAGCAGGGAACAGGGTAACTATGGCTACACCTTC; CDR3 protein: CASREQGNYGYTF
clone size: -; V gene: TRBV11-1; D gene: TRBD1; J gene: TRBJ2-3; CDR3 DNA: TGTGCCAGCAGCCGGGACAGCAGCACAGATACGCAGTATTTT; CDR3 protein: CASSRDSSTDTQYF
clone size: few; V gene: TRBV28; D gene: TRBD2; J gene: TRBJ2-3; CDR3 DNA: TGTGCCAGCAGTTTACGGTCAGCGGGATCGGGCACAGATACGCAGTATTTT; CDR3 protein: CASSLRSAGSGTDTQYF
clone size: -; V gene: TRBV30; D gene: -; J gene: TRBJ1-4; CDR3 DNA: TGTGCCTGGTCGAGGACTAATGAAAAACTGTTTTTT; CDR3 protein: CAWSRTNEKLFF
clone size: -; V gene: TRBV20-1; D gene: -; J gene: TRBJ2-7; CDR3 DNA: TGCAGTGCTATGGACCCCGGGGAGCAGTACTTC; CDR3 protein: CSAMDPGEQYF
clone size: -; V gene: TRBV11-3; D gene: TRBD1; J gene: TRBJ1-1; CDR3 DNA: TGTGCCAGCAGCCTCAGACAGGGGCGCACAAAGAACACTGAAGCTTTCTTT; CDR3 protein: CASSLRQGRTKNTEAFF
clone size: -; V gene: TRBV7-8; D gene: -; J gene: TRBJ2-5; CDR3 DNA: TGTGCCAGCAGCTTAGGGTTCGGGGTAGGGGTCTTGTACCAAGAGACCCAGTACTTC; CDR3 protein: CASSLGFGVGVLYQETQYF
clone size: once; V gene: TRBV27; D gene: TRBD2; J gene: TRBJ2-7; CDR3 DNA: TGTGCCAGCAGCCCGAGGAGAGGGACTAGCGGGGGGCCAGCGGGGGTATACGAGCAGTACTTC; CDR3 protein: CASSPRRGTSGGPAGVYEQYF
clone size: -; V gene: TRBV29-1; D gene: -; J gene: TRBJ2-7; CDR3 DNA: TGCAGCGTTGAAATTCAGGAGAGCTCCTACGAGCAGTACTTC; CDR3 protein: CSVEIQESSYEQYF
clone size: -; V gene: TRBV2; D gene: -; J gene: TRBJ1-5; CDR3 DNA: TGTGCCAGCATGGTTGTCCCGCCCCAGCATTTT; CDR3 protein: CASMVVPPQHF
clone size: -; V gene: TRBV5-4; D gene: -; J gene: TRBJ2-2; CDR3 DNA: TGTGCCAGCAGCCCTGACTTCGGGTCCCCCAACACCGGGGAGCTGTTTTTT; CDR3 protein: CASSPDFGSPNTGELFF
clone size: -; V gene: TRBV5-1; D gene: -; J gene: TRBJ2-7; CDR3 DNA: TGCGCCAGCAGCGACCAGGGTTACGAGCAGTACTTC; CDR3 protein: CASSDQGYEQYF
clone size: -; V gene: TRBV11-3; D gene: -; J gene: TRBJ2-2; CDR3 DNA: TGTGCCAGCAGCCCCGGACAAACCGGGGAGCTGTTTTTT; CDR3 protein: CASSPGQTGELFF
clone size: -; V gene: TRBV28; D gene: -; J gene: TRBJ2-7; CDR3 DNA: TGTGCCAGCAGTTTTGCGCAGTTTAGGAACCAGCAGTACTTC; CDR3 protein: CASSFAQFRNQQYF
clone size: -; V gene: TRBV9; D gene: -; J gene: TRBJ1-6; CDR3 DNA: TGTGCCAGCAGCGTAGATCCTAATAATTCACCCCTCCACTTT; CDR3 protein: CASSVDPNNSPLHF
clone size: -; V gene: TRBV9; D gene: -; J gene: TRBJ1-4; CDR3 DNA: TGTGCCAGCAGCGTCGGGGATTATGAAAAACTGTTTTTT; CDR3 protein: CASSVGDYEKLFF
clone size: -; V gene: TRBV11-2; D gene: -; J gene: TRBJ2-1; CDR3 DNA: TGTGCCAGCAGCTTAGTTAGGCTTCATGAGCAGTTCTTC; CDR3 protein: CASSLVRLHEQFF
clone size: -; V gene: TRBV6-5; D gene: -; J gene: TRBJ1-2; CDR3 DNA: TGTGCCAGCAGTCCAGGGAGCGGATATGGCTACACCTTC; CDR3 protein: CASSPGSGYGYTF
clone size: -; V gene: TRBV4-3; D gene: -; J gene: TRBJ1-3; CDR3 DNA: TGCGCCAGCAGCCAAGATCTAGGGAGCTCTGGAAACACCATATATTTT; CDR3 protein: CASSQDLGSSGNTIYF
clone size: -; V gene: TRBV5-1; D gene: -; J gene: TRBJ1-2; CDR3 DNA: TGCGCCAGCAGCCTATCGACAAGCCTCGGCTACACCTTC; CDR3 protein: CASSLSTSLGYTF
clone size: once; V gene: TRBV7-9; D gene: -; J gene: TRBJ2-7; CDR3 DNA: TGTGCCAGCAGCCCAGCCCCCTCCGAGCAGTACTTC; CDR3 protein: CASSPAPSEQYF
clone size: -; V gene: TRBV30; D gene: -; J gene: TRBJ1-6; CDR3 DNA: TGTGCCTGGAGGGTACAGGATTATAGGGATTCACCCCTCCACTTT; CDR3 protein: CAWRVQDYRDSPLHF
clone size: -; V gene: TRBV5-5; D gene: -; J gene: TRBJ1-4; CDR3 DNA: TGTGCCAGCAGATCCGACGGGGCGAGTGAAAAACTGTTTTTT; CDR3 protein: CASRSDGASEKLFF
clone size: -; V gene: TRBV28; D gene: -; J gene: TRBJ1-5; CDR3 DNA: TGTGCCAGCATTTGGGGAGGGGACAATCAGCCCCAGCATTTT; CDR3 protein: CASIWGGDNQPQHF
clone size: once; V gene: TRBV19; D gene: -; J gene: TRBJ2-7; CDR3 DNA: TGTGCCAGTAGTCTGGGGGGTCACGAGCAGTACTTC; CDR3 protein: CASSLGGHEQYF
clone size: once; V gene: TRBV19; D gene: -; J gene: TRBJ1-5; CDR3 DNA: TGTGCCAGTACTCCCAGGAGGGAGGAAAGGCAGCCCCAGCATTTT; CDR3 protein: CASTPRREERQPQHF
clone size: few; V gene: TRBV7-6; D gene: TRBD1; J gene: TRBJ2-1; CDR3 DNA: TGTGCCAGCAGCTTCACCGGGACAGGGGGTCCCAATGAGCAGTTCTTC; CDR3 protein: CASSFTGTGGPNEQFF
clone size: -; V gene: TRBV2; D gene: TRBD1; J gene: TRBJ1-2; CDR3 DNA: TGTGCCAGCAGTGAATCGGTGGACAGGGTATTCGGCTACACCTTC; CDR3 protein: CASSESVDRVFGYTF
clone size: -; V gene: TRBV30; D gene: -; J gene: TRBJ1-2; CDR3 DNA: TGTGCCTGGAGTGTATTGAAGGGAGGTAACTATGGCTACACCTTC; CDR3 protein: CAWSVLKGGNYGYTF
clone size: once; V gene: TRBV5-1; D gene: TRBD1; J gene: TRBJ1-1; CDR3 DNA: TGCGCCAGCAGCGTAGGACAGGGGGCGGCTTTCTTT; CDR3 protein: CASSVGQGAAFF
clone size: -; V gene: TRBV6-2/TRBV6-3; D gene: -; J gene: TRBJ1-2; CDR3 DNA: TGTGCCAGCAGCCCAGGACAGTCTAACTATGGCTACACCTTC; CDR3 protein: CASSPGQSNYGYTF
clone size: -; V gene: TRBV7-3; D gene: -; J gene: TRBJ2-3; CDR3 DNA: TGTGCCAGCAGTGGATCGGGGAGCACAGATACGCAGTATTTT; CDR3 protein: CASSGSGSTDTQYF
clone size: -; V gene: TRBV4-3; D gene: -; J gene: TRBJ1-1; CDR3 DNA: TGCGCCAGCAGCCAAGCCTCTAGACAGTTGAACACTGAAGCTTTCTTT; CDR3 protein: CASSQASRQLNTEAFF
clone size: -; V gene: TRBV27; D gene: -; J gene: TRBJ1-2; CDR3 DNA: TGTGCCAGCAGTCCAAGGATCTCGGGCATCTATGGCTACACCTTC; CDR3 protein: CASSPRISGIYGYTF
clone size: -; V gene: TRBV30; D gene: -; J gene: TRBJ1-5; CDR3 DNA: TGTGCCTGGAGTGTAGGCTCCTTATCCCAGCATTTT; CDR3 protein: CAWSVGSLSQHF
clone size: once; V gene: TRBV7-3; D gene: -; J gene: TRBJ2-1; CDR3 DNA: TGTGCCAGCAGCATCTCCGATGGGGCCCGGCAGTTCTTC; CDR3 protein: CASSISDGARQFF
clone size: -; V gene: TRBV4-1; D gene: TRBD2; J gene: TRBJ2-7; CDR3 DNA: TGCGCCAGCAGCCAAGATCTAACTAGCGGGGACTACGAGCAGTACTTC; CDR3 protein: CASSQDLTSGDYEQYF
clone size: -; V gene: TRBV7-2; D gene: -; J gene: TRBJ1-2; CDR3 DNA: TGTGCCAGCAGCTTAGTTCTCACACTGAACTATGGCTACACCTTC; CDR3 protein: CASSLVLTLNYGYTF
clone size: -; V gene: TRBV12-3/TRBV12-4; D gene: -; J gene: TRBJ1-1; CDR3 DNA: TGTGCCAGCAGTTTAGTCCAAGAAGCTTTCTTT; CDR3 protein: CASSLVQEAFF
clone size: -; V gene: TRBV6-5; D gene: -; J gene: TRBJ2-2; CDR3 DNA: TGTGCCAGCGCCGCGGACGCGAACACCGGGGAGCTGTTTTTT; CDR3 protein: CASAADANTGELFF
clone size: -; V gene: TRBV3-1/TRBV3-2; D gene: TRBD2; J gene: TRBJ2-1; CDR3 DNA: TGTGCCAGCAGCCGCGGACTAGCGGGGGCCCTCAATGAGCAGTTCTTC; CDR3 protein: CASSRGLAGALNEQFF
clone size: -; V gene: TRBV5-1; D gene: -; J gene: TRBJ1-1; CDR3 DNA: TGCGCCAGCAGCTTGGAGTCGGGGGCCTGGTCTGAAGCTTTCTTT; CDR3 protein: CASSLESGAWSEAFF
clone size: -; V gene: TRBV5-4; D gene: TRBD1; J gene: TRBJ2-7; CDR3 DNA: TGTGCCAGCAGCGTAAAGGGACAGGGCCACAGCTCCTACGAGCAGTACTTC; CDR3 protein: CASSVKGQGHSSYEQYF
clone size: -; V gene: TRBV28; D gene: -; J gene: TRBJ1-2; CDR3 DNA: TGTGCCAGCAGTCCGCCGACTGGCCAGGGTGGCTACACCTTC; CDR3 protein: CASSPPTGQGGYTF
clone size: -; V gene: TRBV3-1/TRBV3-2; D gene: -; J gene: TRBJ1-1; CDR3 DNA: TGTGCCAGCAGCCAACGGAGCCGCGGGGGGGCGAACACTGAAGCTTTCTTT; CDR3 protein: CASSQRSRGGANTEAFF
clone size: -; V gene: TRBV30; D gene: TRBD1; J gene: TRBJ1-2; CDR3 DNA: TGTGCCTGGAGTACTCGCTGGACAGGCTTCTATGGCTACACCTTC; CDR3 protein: CAWSTRWTGFYGYTF
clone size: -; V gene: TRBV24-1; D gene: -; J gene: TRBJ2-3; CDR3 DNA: TGTGCCACCAGTGACGCACAGATAACGCAGTATTTT; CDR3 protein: CATSDAQITQYF